These 9 T cell receptor beta chains came from one sample sequenced in a study of shared clonotypes between healthy human individuals. Some clones are missing from TCRdb's copy, which holds only in-frame ones; the method was immunoSEQ multiplex PCR. The sample comprises about 1.5 million clones, around 95% of which are singletons, and roughly 1.2% rests with the top ten. Input material: naive CD4+ T cells sorted from blood. Subset of the sample: CD45RA+ positively selected. These receptors were collected from a man in his thirties or forties in good health.

V and J are TRBV2 and TRBJ2-7; no firm D call. V was pared by 5 bases and J by 0 bases, with 14 bases between. The CDR3 length is 15 residues. Germline CDR1 and CDR2: SNHLY and FYNNEI. Here the CDR3 DNA reads TGTGCCAGCAGTCCGCGCGCGACCGACTCCTACGAGCAGTACTTC. It yields the protein CASSPRATDSYEQYF.

The CDR3 loop is CASSLAGSSETQYF. For the CDR3, the DNA is TGTGCCAGCAGCTTAGCTGGATCGTCAGAGACCCAGTACTTC. The chain has TRBV7-9 and TRBJ2-5; D not resolved. Trimming took 0 bases from V and 4 from J, leaving 9 bases between them. This CDR3 spans 14 amino acids. Germline V gives CDR1 SEHNR, CDR2 FQNEAQ (reference sequence). Full variable domain (outside the CDR3, taken from reference TRBV7-9 and TRBJ2-5): DTGVSQNPRHKITKRGQNVTFRCDPISEHNRLYWYRQTLGQGPEFLTYFQNEAQLEKSRLLSDRFSAERPKGSFSTLEIQRTEQGDSAMYLCASSLAGSSETQYFGPGTRLLVL.

The chain joins TRBV25-1 to TRBJ2-1; D might be TRBD2 (5 bases). Germline CDR1 is MGHDK and CDR2 is SYGVNS. Trimming removed 5 bases from V and 3 bases from J, with 14 bases in between. This CDR3 contains 15 residues. CDR3 protein: CASSNPGSSYNEQFF. The CDR3 DNA reads as TGTGCCAGCAGTAACCCGGGATCGAGCTACAATGAGCAGTTCTTC.

The J gene is TRBJ2-1, the V gene TRBV29-1; perhaps TRBD1 as D (6 bases). The V end lost 5 bases, the J end lost 3 bases, and 26 bases lay between the germline ends. The V gene's germline CDR1 is SQVTM and CDR2 ANQGSEA. CDR3 length: 18 residues. CDR3 coding DNA: TGCAGCGTTCTCCAAACTAAAATCGGACAGATGAACTACAATGAGCAGTTCTTC. Its protein product is CSVLQTKIGQMNYNEQFF.

The J gene is TRBJ1-5, the V gene TRBV2; D gene uncertain. V was shortened by 4 bases and J by 12 bases, with 22 bases between the two germline ends. Germline V lookup: CDR1 SNHLY, CDR2 FYNNEI. The CDR3 length is 15 residues. In nucleotides, the CDR3 is TGTGCCAGCAGTGTAGGTAGTACTTATATCTCTAACCAGCATTTT. Its protein is CASSVGSTYISNQHF. Complete variable domain (other parts from reference TRBV2 and TRBJ1-5): EPEVTQTPSHQVTQMGQEVILRCVPISNHLYFYWYRQILGQKVEFLVSFYNNEISEKSEIFDDQFSVERPDGSNFTLKIRSTKLEDSAMYFCASSVGSTYISNQHFGDGTRLSIL.

This clone was picked up a small number of times. V and J are TRBV7-9 and TRBJ2-7; 9 bases are a match to TRBD2. CDR3 length: 15 residues. The ends lost 7 bases at V and 4 bases at J; junction bases unmatched: 11. Germline CDR1 reads SEHNR; CDR2 reads FQNEAQ (reference sequence). Here the CDR3 DNA reads TGTGCCAGCACCCTCCCCCAGCGGGAGGTTTACGAGCAGTACTTC. Protein sequence: CASTLPQREVYEQYF. The full variable domain, its missing parts supplied by reference TRBV7-9 and TRBJ2-7, is DTGVSQNPRHKITKRGQNVTFRCDPISEHNRLYWYRQTLGQGPEFLTYFQNEAQLEKSRLLSDRFSAERPKGSFSTLEIQRTEQGDSAMYLCASTLPQREVYEQYFGPGTRLTVT.

Regarding this clone: The sample has other DNA sequences that encode this CDR3 too. CDR3 protein: CASSVAGANTGELFF. CDR3 nucleotide sequence: TGTGCCAGCAGCGTAGCAGGGGCGAACACCGGGGAGCTGTTTTTT. The chain joins TRBV9 to TRBJ2-2, with D perhaps TRBD1 (6 bases). Germline V gives CDR1 SGDLS, CDR2 YYNGEE. The length of the CDR3 is 15 residues. Trimming shortened V by 0 bases and J by 0 bases, and 6 bases separated the two germline ends. The variable domain in full, completed from reference TRBV9 and TRBJ2-2, reads DSGVTQTPKHLITATGQRVTLRCSPRSGDLSVYWYQQSLDQGLQFLIQYYNGEERAKGNILERFSAQQFPDLHSELNLSSLELGDSALYFCASSVAGANTGELFFGEGSRLTVL.

CDR3 bases: TGTGCCAGCAGCCAAGATCACTACGAGCAGTACTTC. This codes for CASSQDHYEQYF. V gene TRBV14 combines with J gene TRBJ2-7; D unresolved. The CDR3 is 12 amino acids. The V end lost 0 bases, the J end lost 3 bases, and 3 bases lay between the germline ends. Germline loops: CDR1 SGHDN, CDR2 FVKESK.

This clone showed up just once. The V gene is TRBV18, the J gene TRBJ2-7; 7 nucleotides agree with TRBD2. The CDR3 is 15 amino acids. CDR1 and CDR2 (germline): KGHSH, LQKENI. V was pared by 5 bases and J by 3 bases, with 10 bases of the junction left unmatched. DNA of the CDR3: TGTGCCAGCTCAAGGTCAAGCGGGACGAACTACGAGCAGTACTTC. Translated, it gives CASSRSSGTNYEQYF.